Sequencing of this T cell receptor beta chain was carried out in a study of blood T cell repertoires in COVID-19 (dated by TCRdb to between 2020 and 2021). For context, the study as a whole: Collaborator samples came from the United States, Italy and Spain and covered acute and convalescent phases of COVID-19. The material from the prospective study consisted of cDNA or gDNA derived from T cells, B-cell-depleted T cells, or PBMCs. The dataset comprised deeply sampled blood TCRbeta repertoires from subjects exposed to, actively infected with, or recovered from COVID-19. The repertoires were released in a freely available public database meant as a resource for research on the immune response to SARS-CoV-2. The samples were drawn from two sources: the first 160 participants of the ongoing ImmuneRACE study, and fewer than 1,500 subjects contributed by 6 global collaborators. Nearly every sample came with metadata listing a de-identified subject ID, COVID-19 status, age in years and sex. Where available, HLA class I and class II types were obtained from metadata supplied by the sample provider rather than from assay-based typing. Overall study outcomes, separate from this receptor: The quantity of clinical and demographic metadata differed by source and by participant and was supplied without curation.

With respect to this clone: This receptor's antigen is unknown. The input lacks base qualities; no much larger clone sits a single base away.

Participants in the prospective study were enrolled through a virtual design, were aged roughly 18 to 100 years, and lived in roughly 26 United States geographic areas. Cohort assignment in the prospective study relied on participant-reported clinical history from a screening survey and a study questionnaire. For ImmuneRACE Cohort 3, a participant was defined as recovered based on two consecutive negative NP/OP PCR tests, clearance by a healthcare professional, or resolution of symptoms. In the prospective study, mobile phlebotomists collected whole blood, serum and a nasopharyngeal or oropharyngeal swab from each participant. Participants in the prospective study had the option to provide additional blood draws and questionnaires over a roughly 2-month period. Blood samples from the prospective study were shipped frozen or at room temperature prior to DNA extraction. TCRbeta CDR3 regions were amplified from genomic DNA using the immunoSEQ Assay, a bias-controlled multiplex PCR. The authors processed their data as follows. The number of nucleated cells in each sample was estimated by amplification of reference gene primers within the assay. To quantify the absolute abundance of each unique TCRbeta CDR3 rearrangement, sequence reads were collapsed and filtered. For each sample, productive Simpson clonality was calculated by taking the square root of Simpson's diversity index across productive rearrangements. TCRdb provides this immuneACCESS table in a form limited to in-frame rearrangements. Some clones are lacking; in checked studies, under half of them reflect an unresolved V gene, and why the rest are absent is not known. That table gives V, J and clone size, and the DNA gave D and trimming. Counted in this sample were about 170,000 clones; around four fifths of them appeared once. The ten largest account for approximately 4% of the sample.

The sequence was collected from a woman aged 45-65 years who had recovered from COVID-19. The sample consisted of PBMCs or T cells enriched from blood (not recorded which).

The DNA sequence is as follows: TGTGCCAGTAGGGTGACAGGGTCCCGCTCTGGGGCCAACGTCCTGACTTTC. It translates as CASRVTGSRSGANVLTF. The sequence links TRBV19 to TRBJ2-6; 7 of the junction bases match TRBD1. The germline V and J ends show losses of 6 bases and 0 bases respectively, and no gene match explains 8 bases of the junction. From the cysteine up to the phenylalanine, the CDR3 has a length of 17 residues. CDR3 DNA is the only sequence kept; it has 51 bases, read in frame from the first base. The germline V gene (reference sequence) yields LNHDA for CDR1 and SQIVND for CDR2.